Following are 30 T cell receptor beta chains from one sample sequenced in a study of control samples from healthy donors and cancer patients (dated by TCRdb to 2018 to 2020). Library creation used the immunoSEQ multiplex PCR assay. Not all clones reach the TCRdb copy of this immuneACCESS table, which keeps in-frame sequences only. Checked studies attribute under half of the gap to unresolved V genes and leave the rest unexplained. The table for this sample lists fewer than 200,000 clones; around 96% of them were counted only once. Just over 1% of the sample is in the top ten clones. The sample taken for sequencing was blood. These receptors all come from a woman in her thirties in good health.

This clone came up once. This chain connects TRBV3-1 (or the pseudogene TRBV3-2) to TRBJ2-1, with TRBD1 identical over 7 bases. V trimming: 3 bases; J trimming: 6 bases; junction bases outside the gene matches: 5. The CDR3 extends over 14 amino acids. Germline assignment: CDR1 LGHDT and CDR2 YNNKEL (reference sequence). The CDR3 sequence is CASSQYPGGNEQFF. CDR3 nucleotide sequence: TGTGCCAGCAGCCAGTACCCAGGGGGCAATGAGCAGTTCTTC.

The gene calls are TRBV27 and TRBJ2-3; TRBD1 agrees at 10 bases. J was trimmed by 4 bases and V by 6 bases; bases with no gene match: 4. Germline V gene data show CDR1 as MNHEY and CDR2 as SMNVEV (reference sequence). There are 14 residues in the CDR3. The CDR3 sequence: CASSPDRGADTQYF. DNA for the CDR3: TGTGCCAGCAGCCCGGACAGGGGGGCAGATACGCAGTATTTT.

V usage is TRBV5-6 and J usage is TRBJ2-1, with D tentatively TRBD1 (7 bases). CDR3 size: 15 residues. Trimming took 2 bases from V and 1 from J, leaving 10 bases between them. Germline loops: CDR1 SGHDT, CDR2 YYEEEE. CDR3 residues: CASSLSGGSYNEQFF. The DNA for the CDR3 is TGTGCCAGCAGCTTATCAGGGGGGTCCTACAATGAGCAGTTCTTC.

The V and J genes are TRBV5-4 and TRBJ1-1; D perhaps matches TRBD1 (5 bases). The CDR3 sequence is 12 residues long. Germline lookup yields CDR1 SGHNT and CDR2 YYREEE (reference sequence). V gave up 9 bases and J gave up 4 bases, with 13 bases separating them. In DNA form, the CDR3 reads TGTGCCACCCACGACAGACCCACTGAAGCTTTCTTT. Translation: CATHDRPTEAFF.

The V and J genes are TRBV20-1 and TRBJ2-7; D is unresolved. The germline gives CDR1 DFQATT, CDR2 SNEGSKA (reference sequence). There are 11 residues in the CDR3. V lost 4 bases to trimming and J lost 4 bases, with 8 bases between them. This chain's CDR3 is CSAKLDYEQYF. The CDR3 DNA follows: TGCAGTGCTAAACTGGATTACGAGCAGTACTTC.

The chain links TRBV19 to TRBJ2-3; D gene unclear. CDR3 size: 13 residues. V gave up 4 bases and J gave up 5 bases, with 10 bases separating them. CDR1 is LNHDA, CDR2 SQIVND, per germline (reference sequence). The chain's CDR3 is CASSTVRGDTQYF. CDR3 DNA sequence: TGTGCCAGTAGTACAGTACGAGGAGATACGCAGTATTTT.

In the case of this clone: The junction departs from the called germline gene at one end, perhaps through a read error. In the same sample, other DNA sequences code for this CDR3. The rearrangement joins TRBV7-4 to TRBJ1-6; no clear D gene. Looked up from germline, CDR1 is SGHVT and CDR2 is SQSDAQ. This CDR3 has 14 residues. The CDR3 nucleotides read TGTGCCAGCAGCTTTTACAGCCATAATTCGCCCCTCCACTTT. This sequence encodes CASSFYSHNSPLHF.

The chain has TRBV5-1 and TRBJ2-6, with TRBD2 identical over 9 bases. The CDR3 has 18 amino acids. CDR1 SGHRS and CDR2 YFSETQ come from the germline V gene. V lost 0 bases, J lost 0 bases, and 4 bases stayed unmatched. CDR3 region: CASSLVAGESSGANVLTF. CDR3 bases: TGCGCCAGCAGCTTGGTAGCGGGAGAGAGCTCTGGGGCCAACGTCCTGACTTTC. The complete variable domain, with remaining parts taken from reference TRBV5-1 and TRBJ2-6, reads KAGVTQTPRYLIKTRGQQVTLSCSPISGHRSVSWYQQTPGQGLQFLFEYFSETQRNKGNFPGRFSGRQFSNSRSEMNVSTLELGDSALYLCASSLVAGESSGANVLTFGAGSRLTVL.

This chain links TRBV6-1 with TRBJ2-3; 7 bases line up with TRBD2. Germline V CDR1 and CDR2: MNHNS, SASEGT. V dropped 1 base and J dropped 4; count of bases not matched to a gene: 2. This CDR3 contains 14 residues. The CDR3 DNA is TGTGCCAGCAGTGAAGGCGGGAGCTCAGATACGCAGTATTTT. It specifies CASSEGGSSDTQYF.

This chain connects TRBV6-5 to TRBJ1-1; 8 nucleotides agree with TRBD1. V lost 6 bases, J lost 0 bases, and 3 bases stayed unmatched. Germline V gene data show CDR1 as MNHEY and CDR2 as SVGAGI. The CDR3 extends over 14 amino acids. This chain's CDR3 is CASRGQVMNTEAFF. The CDR3 coding sequence is TGTGCCAGCAGGGGACAGGTAATGAACACTGAAGCTTTCTTT.

This sequence joins TRBV18 and TRBJ1-2; TRBD1 might be the D (5 bases). Germline CDR1 KGHSH, CDR2 LQKENI. CDR3 size: 16 residues. Between the trimmed V and J ends, which lost 5 bases and 4 bases, there was a span of 20 bases. In nucleotides, the CDR3 is TGTGCCAGCTCATCTGGGGCCTCGTCGTTAAGCTATGGCTACACCTTC. As protein: CASSSGASSLSYGYTF.

The gene calls are TRBV18 and TRBJ1-2; 7 nucleotides line up with TRBD1. After removal of 6 bases from V and 3 bases from J, the junction contained 1 base not matched to a gene. CDR3 length: 12 amino acids. The germline V gene encodes CDR1 KGHSH and CDR2 LQKENI. DNA of the CDR3: TGTGCCAGCTCTGACAGGGACTATGGCTACACCTTC. Its protein is CASSDRDYGYTF.

The V gene is TRBV5-1, the J gene TRBJ1-1, with D unresolved. The V end lost 4 bases, the J end lost 6 bases, and 16 bases lay between the germline ends. The CDR3 sequence is 14 residues long. Germline assignment: CDR1 SGHRS and CDR2 YFSETQ. CDR3 DNA: TGCGCCAGCAGCCCAAGCCGGGCGGGGTCTGAAGCTTTCTTT. Protein product: CASSPSRAGSEAFF.

The genes are TRBV5-4 and TRBJ2-1; D is tentatively TRBD1 or TRBD2 (6 bases each). The CDR3 has 17 residues. Germline loops: CDR1 SGHNT, CDR2 YYREEE (reference sequence). Trimming took 0 bases from V and 2 from J, leaving 15 bases between them. The chain's CDR3 is CASSLGVGGGPYNEQFF. DNA for the CDR3: TGTGCCAGCAGCTTGGGAGTTGGTGGGGGGCCCTACAATGAGCAGTTCTTC.

The genes are TRBV5-4 and TRBJ1-5, with D possibly matching TRBD1 (5 bases). The CDR3 sequence is 13 residues long. Looked up from germline, CDR1 is SGHNT and CDR2 is YYREEE (reference sequence). V was trimmed by 3 bases and J by 9 bases, leaving 13 bases between them. The CDR3 DNA is TGTGCCAGCAGCTCCCTGCCGGGGGGGCCCCAGCATTTT. It encodes CASSSLPGGPQHF.

This chain joins TRBV5-8 and TRBJ2-2; 10 positions agree with TRBD2. V lost 1 base to trimming and J lost 4 bases; unmatched junction nucleotides: 4. Germline values: CDR1 SGHTS, CDR2 YDEGEE. This CDR3 is built from 16 residues. CDR3: CASSLKLAGTTGELFF. DNA for the CDR3: TGTGCCAGCAGCTTGAAACTAGCGGGAACCACCGGGGAGCTGTTTTTT.

This rearrangement joins TRBV19 to TRBJ1-1; D is perhaps TRBD1 (5 bases). The ends were cut back, 7 bases at V and 1 base at J, with 10 bases in the middle. CDR1 is LNHDA, CDR2 SQIVND, per germline (reference sequence). This CDR3 spans 13 amino acids. The CDR3 is CASIGTGNTEAFF. CDR3 sequence (DNA): TGTGCCAGTATCGGGACGGGGAACACTGAAGCTTTCTTT.

This chain uses TRBV25-1 with TRBJ1-1, with 9 bases fitting TRBD1. Losses at the gene ends were 3 bases for V and 5 bases for J; bases not matched to a gene: 4. Germline lookup yields CDR1 MGHDK and CDR2 SYGVNS. CDR3 length: 14 amino acids. CDR3: CASSEGQGRTEAFF. The CDR3 nucleotides are TGTGCCAGCAGTGAGGGACAGGGAAGGACTGAAGCTTTCTTT.

DNA of the CDR3: TGTGCCAGCAGTGAAGAAGGCAGAGGGGACACCATATATTTT. Protein: CASSEEGRGDTIYF. The chain joins TRBV2 to TRBJ1-3; maybe TRBD1 (5 bases). The V and J ends lost 1 base and 8 bases respectively, with 12 bases between them. Per germline, CDR1 SNHLY and CDR2 FYNNEI. This CDR3 region has 14 residues.

The rearrangement joins TRBV27 to TRBJ2-2; D is tentatively TRBD1 or TRBD2 (6 bases each). Between the trimmed V and J ends, which lost 6 bases and 1 base, there was a span of 18 bases. This CDR3 spans 17 amino acids. Germline lookup yields CDR1 MNHEY and CDR2 SMNVEV (reference sequence). CDR3 amino acids: CASRGAGSGRNTGELFF. The CDR3 coding sequence is TGTGCCAGCAGGGGGGCGGGTAGCGGACGGAACACCGGGGAGCTGTTTTTT.

This clone showed up just once. The V and J genes are TRBV27 and TRBJ1-2; TRBD1 matches at 9 bases. V trimming: 8 bases; J trimming: 8 bases; junction bases outside the gene matches: 9. Germline loops: CDR1 MNHEY, CDR2 SMNVEV (reference sequence). The CDR3 is 13 amino acids. For the CDR3, the DNA is TGTGCCAGCCCCCTGCGGGACAGGGACGGCTACACCTTC. Translated: CASPLRDRDGYTF.

The CDR3 spells CASTRGPSGTYEQYF. CDR3 sequence (DNA): TGTGCCAGCACCAGGGGACCTAGCGGCACCTACGAGCAGTACTTC. V gene TRBV6-5 combines with J gene TRBJ2-7, with D possibly matching TRBD2 (7 bases). CDR3 length: 15 residues. Trimming pared 7 bases from V and 2 bases from J, leaving 18 bases between. The germline V gene encodes CDR1 MNHEY and CDR2 SVGAGI.

In the case of this clone: A far more abundant clone sits one base away, making this likely a read error. The chain has TRBV7-8 and TRBJ1-5; TRBD1 might be the D (5 bases). V gave up 3 bases and J gave up 7 bases, with 7 bases separating them. The CDR3 is 12 amino acids. CDR1 SGHVS and CDR2 FQNEAQ come from the germline V gene. DNA for the CDR3: TGTGCCAGCAGCTTGGGGGGACAGCCCCAGCATTTT. This sequence encodes CASSLGGQPQHF.

This chain links TRBV4-1 with TRBJ1-5, with a possible D match to TRBD1 (6 bases). The V gene's germline CDR1 is MGHRA and CDR2 YSYEKL. The length of the CDR3 is 14 residues. Trimming left V 4 bases short and J 3 bases short, with 10 bases between. The CDR3 here is CASSRGGVNQPQHF. The CDR3 DNA sequence: TGCGCCAGCAGCCGAGGGGGGGTCAATCAGCCCCAGCATTTT.

The V gene is TRBV7-2, the J gene TRBJ2-4, with TRBD2 identical over 7 bases. V shed 6 bases, J shed 1 base, and the junction held 6 bases outside the gene matches. CDR1 is SGHTA, CDR2 FQGNSA, per germline. CDR3 length equals 15 residues. DNA of the CDR3: TGTGCCAGCAGGAAAGGCGGGAGTGCCAAAAACATTCAGTACTTC. Residues: CASRKGGSAKNIQYF.

This sequence joins TRBV5-4 and TRBJ2-7, with D possibly TRBD1 on 6 matching bases. The germline CDR1 and CDR2 sequences are SGHNT and YYREEE (reference sequence). This CDR3 is built from 13 residues. V lost 2 bases, J lost 5 bases, and 11 bases lay in between. The DNA for the CDR3 is TGTGCCAGCAGCTTCGGGACAACCGACGAGCAGTACTTC. Protein product: CASSFGTTDEQYF.

This chain joins TRBV5-4 and TRBJ2-1; unclear D gene. Germline V gene lookup returns CDR1 SGHNT and CDR2 YYREEE (reference sequence). The germline V and J ends were trimmed by 0 bases and 6 bases, with 7 bases remaining between them. The CDR3 spans 13 residues. CDR3 DNA sequence: TGTGCCAGCAGCTTGGCTCCCGGCAATGAGCAGTTCTTC. It codes for CASSLAPGNEQFF.

Regarding this clone: The sample has other DNA sequences that encode this CDR3 too. This chain connects TRBV5-1 to TRBJ1-2; D possibly corresponds to TRBD1 (5 bases). The CDR3 has 12 residues. The V gene lost 5 bases and the J gene lost 4 bases, with 9 bases spanning the gap. The germline gives CDR1 SGHRS, CDR2 YFSETQ. In DNA, the CDR3 is TGCGCCAGCAGACAAGACAGCTATGGCTACACCTTC. The encoded protein is CASRQDSYGYTF.

V usage is TRBV15 and J usage is TRBJ1-4; weak D call: TRBD1 (6 bases). Per the germline V gene, CDR1 is LNHNV and CDR2 is YYDKDF (reference sequence). Deletions cut 4 bases from V and 8 bases from J, with 14 bases between. CDR3 length: 14 residues. For the CDR3, the DNA is TGTGCCACCAGCAACCGGGACAAAGGCGAAAAACTGTTTTTT. This encodes CATSNRDKGEKLFF.

The chain uses TRBV24-1 and TRBJ1-5, with D perhaps TRBD1 (6 bases). The CDR3 totals 15 residues. Germline V gene sequence: CDR1 KGHDR, CDR2 SFDVKD. V lost 7 bases and J lost 2, with 14 bases in between. This CDR3 is CATRQGRKGNQPQHF. CDR3 sequence (DNA): TGTGCCACCAGACAGGGAAGGAAGGGCAATCAGCCCCAGCATTTT.